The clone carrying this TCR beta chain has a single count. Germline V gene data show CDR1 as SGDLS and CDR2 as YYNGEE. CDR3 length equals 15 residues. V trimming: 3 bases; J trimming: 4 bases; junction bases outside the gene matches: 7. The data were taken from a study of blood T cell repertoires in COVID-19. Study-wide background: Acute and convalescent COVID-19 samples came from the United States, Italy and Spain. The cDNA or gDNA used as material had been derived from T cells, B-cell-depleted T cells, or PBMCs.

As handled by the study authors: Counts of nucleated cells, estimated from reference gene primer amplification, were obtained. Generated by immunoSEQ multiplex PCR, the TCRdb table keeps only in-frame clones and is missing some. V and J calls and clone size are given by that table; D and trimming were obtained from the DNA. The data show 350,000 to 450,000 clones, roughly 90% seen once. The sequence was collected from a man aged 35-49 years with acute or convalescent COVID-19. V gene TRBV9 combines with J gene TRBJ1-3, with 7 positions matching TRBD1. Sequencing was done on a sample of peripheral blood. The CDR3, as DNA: TGTGCCAGCAGCGAGAGGGGACAGCAAGGAAACACCATATATTTT. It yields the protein CASSERGQQGNTIYF.